The 28 T cell receptor beta chains below come from one sample, sequenced in a study of T-cell memory formation after mild COVID-19. MiXCR was run by TCRdb on the 5' RACE reads, yielding one entry per CDR3 protein. The sample has 400,000 or so distinct CDR3 sequences, 15% to 25% seen once. The specimen sequenced was PBMCs or a T cell subset sorted from them (not recorded which). These receptors all stem from an adult woman who had mild COVID-19 (a few samples of this study predate the infection). Cell type and time point are not known.

The gene calls are TRBV4-2 and TRBJ1-6; TRBD1 matches at 7 bases. V was clipped by 1 base and J by 7 bases; unmatched bases: 4. Germline-derived CDR1 and CDR2 are LGHNA and YNFKEQ. This CDR3 has 15 residues. The chain's CDR3 is CASSQGTGENSPLHF. The CDR3 DNA reads as TGTGCCAGCAGCCAAGGGACAGGCGAAAATTCACCCCTCCACTTT.

The chain is built from TRBV4-3 and TRBJ2-1, with 12 positions matching TRBD2. Trimming removed 3 bases from V and 6 bases from J; junction bases left unmatched: 3. Germline assignment: CDR1 LGHNA and CDR2 YSLEER. The CDR3 loop spans 15 amino acids. The CDR3 coding sequence is TGCGCCAGCAGCCACCGGGGACTAGCGGGCAATGAGCAGTTCTTC. Residues: CASSHRGLAGNEQFF.

The rearrangement uses TRBV19 and TRBJ1-1; D perhaps matches TRBD1 (6 bases). Germline CDR1 LNHDA, CDR2 SQIVND (reference sequence). The CDR3 length is 14 residues. V shed 3 bases and J shed 1 base, with 9 bases lying between them. CDR3 sequence (DNA): TGTGCCAGTAGTATGGTCAGGGGGAACACTGAAGCTTTCTTT. It is translated as CASSMVRGNTEAFF.

The J gene is TRBJ1-1, the V gene TRBV29-1, with D unresolved. CDR1 is SQVTM and CDR2 is ANQGSEA in the germline V gene. V lost 4 bases to trimming and J lost 0 bases, with 3 bases between them. This CDR3 is built from 11 residues. CDR3 loop: CSVVLNTEAFF. The CDR3 bases are TGCAGCGTTGTACTGAACACTGAAGCTTTCTTT.

V gene TRBV7-8 combines with J gene TRBJ1-2, with unresolved D. The CDR3 runs to 13 residues. Germline lookup yields CDR1 SGHVS and CDR2 FQNEAQ. With 7 bases removed from V and 3 bases from J, the gap between germline ends came to 12 bases. The CDR3 DNA reads as TGTGCCAGCAACCCAGGAAGCGACTATGGCTACACCTTC. The encoded protein is CASNPGSDYGYTF.

Only a few counts were recorded for this clonotype. The rearrangement joins TRBV6-5 to TRBJ1-2, with TRBD1 identical over 8 bases. With V trimmed by 0 bases and J by 4 bases, 16 bases remained unmatched. The CDR3 sequence is 19 residues long. CDR1 is MNHEY, CDR2 SVGAGI, per germline. CDR3 in DNA: TGTGCCAGCAGTTACTCGCCCATCCCCCAGGGGACAGGAGGCTATGGCTACACCTTC. Translated, it gives CASSYSPIPQGTGGYGYTF.

This clonotype was seen ten or more times. Here the CDR3 DNA reads TGTGCCACCAGCAGAGACAGGGAGTCGGGTACTGAAGCTTTCTTT. Protein product: CATSRDRESGTEAFF. The V and J genes are TRBV15 and TRBJ1-1; maybe TRBD1 (5 bases). Trimming shortened V by 0 bases and J by 5 bases, and 13 bases separated the two germline ends. The CDR3 has 15 amino acids. Per the germline V gene, CDR1 is LNHNV and CDR2 is YYDKDF (reference sequence).

The chain has TRBV7-6 and TRBJ1-1, with 8 bases aligning to TRBD1. CDR1 is SGHVS and CDR2 is FNYEAQ in the germline V gene. This CDR3 has 17 amino acids. V gave up 4 bases and J gave up 7 bases; unmatched junction bases: 17. The CDR3 reads CASSSSVNRGERNEAFF. The CDR3 DNA reads as TGTGCCAGCAGCTCCTCGGTTAACAGGGGGGAGCGGAATGAAGCTTTCTTT.

The J gene is TRBJ2-7, the V gene TRBV12-3 or TRBV12-4; 7 nucleotides match TRBD2. There are 15 residues in the CDR3. The V and J ends lost 5 bases and 0 bases, in that order; junction bases with no gene match: 7. CDR3 DNA sequence: TGTGCCAGCAGTGTTCTAGCGGTGAGCTCCTACGAGCAGTACTTC. This sequence encodes CASSVLAVSSYEQYF.

The chain employs TRBV15 and TRBJ1-2; 7 bases map to TRBD1. The germline V gene encodes CDR1 LNHNV and CDR2 YYDKDF (reference sequence). The CDR3 consists of 14 residues. V shed 0 bases and J 8 bases; nucleotides not matched to a gene: 6. As DNA, the CDR3 is TGTGCCACCAGCAGAGATAGACAGGGATGGGGCTACACCTTC. Its protein product is CATSRDRQGWGYTF.

This clonotype was seen only once. CDR3 DNA: TGTGCCAGTAGTATAGACGGGACAGGGTATGGCTACACCTTC. It specifies CASSIDGTGYGYTF. V and J are TRBV19 and TRBJ1-2, with 9 bases lining up with TRBD1. Germline V gene sequence: CDR1 LNHDA, CDR2 SQIVND (reference sequence). The CDR3 has 14 amino acids. V was pared by 0 bases and J by 5 bases, with 1 base of the junction left unmatched.

The chain joins TRBV4-1 to TRBJ1-4; 9 bases agree with TRBD1. The CDR3 consists of 15 residues. Germline lookup yields CDR1 MGHRA and CDR2 YSYEKL. Germline trimming cut 3 bases from V and 5 bases from J; bases unmatched to any gene: 4. In nucleotides, the CDR3 is TGCGCCAGCAGCCATTCAGGGACAGGGAATGAAAAACTGTTTTTT. Translated, it gives CASSHSGTGNEKLFF.

The table lists this clonotype with a few counts. Written as DNA, the CDR3 is TGTGCCAGCGCTGAGGATCCGTGGTCCCAGTACTTC. This gives the protein CASAEDPWSQYF. The chain employs TRBV6-2 or TRBV6-3 and TRBJ2-5, with no clear D. Germline CDR1 and CDR2: MNHEY and SVGEGT. V lost 8 bases to trimming and J lost 9 bases, with 16 bases between them. This CDR3 contains 12 residues.

The chain carries TRBV12-5 and TRBJ2-7; TRBD2 matches at 14 bases. CDR1 and CDR2 from the germline V gene are LGHNT and FRNRAP. Trimming cost V 5 bases and J 6 bases; bases outside gene matches: 3. The CDR3 has 14 residues. The CDR3: CASGKGLAGVEQYF. Written as DNA, the CDR3 is TGTGCTAGTGGTAAGGGACTAGCGGGAGTCGAGCAGTACTTC.

This clonotype was seen more than once but under ten times. This rearrangement joins TRBV19 to TRBJ1-1; D is uncertain. V dropped 3 bases and J dropped 10 bases, with 18 bases sitting between them. This CDR3 has 14 residues. CDR1 is LNHDA, CDR2 SQIVND, per germline (reference sequence). The CDR3 DNA is TGTGCCAGTAGTATCCCCCTACTGAACGTCGCAGCTTTCTTT. Its translation: CASSIPLLNVAAFF.

This clonotype was seen ten or more times. The V call is TRBV5-1, the J call TRBJ2-7; maybe TRBD2 (6 bases). From germline, CDR1 is SGHRS and CDR2 YFSETQ. This CDR3 spans 12 amino acids. Trimming left V 8 bases short and J 6 bases short, with 15 bases between. CDR3 DNA: TGCGCCAGTGCTAGCGAGAGTCGCGAGCAGTACTTC. Its protein product is CASASESREQYF.

V and J are TRBV7-2 and TRBJ1-2; D is perhaps TRBD1 (5 bases). This CDR3 contains 14 residues. Germline assignment: CDR1 SGHTA and CDR2 FQGNSA. V was cut by 3 bases and J by 7 bases, with 15 bases left in between. CDR3 DNA: TGTGCCAGCAGCTTCGGGGGTTCCGCTGGTGGCTACACCTTC. Translating it yields CASSFGGSAGGYTF.

In its sample, this clonotype was seen a few times. This chain connects TRBV12-3 or TRBV12-4 to TRBJ1-4; D unresolved. The ends were cut back, 3 bases at V and 5 bases at J, with 10 bases in the middle. This CDR3 is built from 14 residues. This chain's CDR3 is CASSFREGNEKLFF. As DNA, the CDR3 is TGTGCCAGCAGTTTCCGAGAAGGGAATGAAAAACTGTTTTTT.

The sample holds a few counts of this clonotype. The chain links TRBV20-1 to TRBJ1-1, with a possible D match to TRBD1 (5 bases). The CDR3 loop spans 14 amino acids. Germline V gene lookup returns CDR1 DFQATT and CDR2 SNEGSKA (reference sequence). V dropped 3 bases and J dropped 6 bases, with 17 bases sitting between them. CDR3 region: CSASREGLGSEAFF. CDR3 coding DNA: TGCAGTGCTAGTCGCGAGGGGCTAGGGTCTGAAGCTTTCTTT.

The chain carries TRBV30 and TRBJ2-4; no definite D call. This CDR3 has 18 amino acids. Between the trimmed V and J ends, which lost 0 bases and 0 bases, there was a span of 18 bases. Germline V gene lookup returns CDR1 GTSNPN and CDR2 SVGIG (reference sequence). CDR3 sequence (DNA): TGTGCCTGGAGTGTAGGTCGCCCAGCCCGTCTAGCCAAAAACATTCAGTACTTC. The encoded protein is CAWSVGRPARLAKNIQYF.

The gene calls are TRBV6-5 and TRBJ2-3; tentative D call: TRBD2 (6 bases). The germline CDR1 and CDR2 sequences are MNHEY and SVGAGI. The CDR3 length is 15 residues. V lost 6 bases to trimming and J lost 1 base, with 14 bases between them. The CDR3 region has the DNA TGTGCCAGCAGCCGGGGACTTCTACGCACAGATACGCAGTATTTT. Translation gives CASSRGLLRTDTQYF.

This clonotype was seen more than once but under ten times. The chain links TRBV9 to TRBJ1-2, with unresolved D. Trimming took 1 base from V and 2 from J, leaving 9 bases between them. This CDR3 is built from 14 residues. The V gene's germline CDR1 is SGDLS and CDR2 YYNGEE. The CDR3 DNA follows: TGTGCCAGCAGCGTACCGGGCTCCAACTATGGCTACACCTTC. Its translation: CASSVPGSNYGYTF.

This clonotype has only a few counts. This chain links TRBV5-5 with TRBJ2-1, with D perhaps being TRBD1 or TRBD2 (5 bases each). V lost 0 bases and J 7 bases, leaving 11 bases between the germline ends. The CDR3 loop spans 14 amino acids. Germline CDR1 and CDR2: SGHKS and YYEKEE (reference sequence). CDR3 in amino acids: CASSLEWGSNEQFF. The CDR3 DNA is TGTGCCAGCAGCTTGGAGTGGGGGAGTAATGAGCAGTTCTTC.

The chain links TRBV7-2 to TRBJ2-7; 8 nucleotides agree with TRBD2. The junction had 5 bases not matched to a gene; V was cut back by 4 bases and J by 6 bases. The CDR3 totals 13 residues. CDR1 is SGHTA and CDR2 is FQGNSA in the germline V gene. The CDR3 here is CASSSQRESEQYF. The CDR3 nucleotides are TGTGCCAGCAGCTCCCAGCGGGAGTCCGAGCAGTACTTC.

The chain uses TRBV29-1 and TRBJ1-1, with TRBD1 as a possible D gene (5 bases). Germline CDR1 is SQVTM and CDR2 is ANQGSEA. V gave up 6 bases and J gave up 11 bases, with 22 bases separating them. The CDR3 is 13 residues long. CDR3 residues: CSVHLGQGGAAFF. The CDR3 region has the DNA TGCAGCGTACATTTGGGGCAGGGAGGAGCGGCTTTCTTT.

This clonotype was counted between two and nine times. V usage is TRBV7-8 and J usage is TRBJ2-3; 8 positions agree with TRBD1. CDR3 length: 16 residues. The junction had 6 bases not matched to a gene; V was cut back by 2 bases and J by 2 bases. CDR1 is SGHVS and CDR2 is FQNEAQ in the germline V gene. The CDR3 reads CASSLQGATDTDTQYF. The CDR3 region has the DNA TGTGCCAGCAGCTTACAGGGGGCGACGGACACAGATACGCAGTATTTT.

The chain couples TRBV6-5 to TRBJ2-5; D remains ambiguous. This CDR3 has 15 residues. Trimming shortened V by 2 bases and J by 5 bases, and 15 bases separated the two germline ends. CDR1 is MNHEY and CDR2 is SVGAGI in the germline V gene. The CDR3 DNA follows: TGTGCCAGCAGTTACAGGGTCGGCCTAGGGGAGACCCAGTACTTC. Amino acids: CASSYRVGLGETQYF.

The V gene is TRBV7-2, the J gene TRBJ2-1, with no clear D. Germline CDR1 reads SGHTA; CDR2 reads FQGNSA. Trimming took 8 bases from V and 6 from J, leaving 8 bases between them. This CDR3 spans 11 amino acids. The CDR3 reads CASEYRNEQFF. CDR3 sequence (DNA): TGTGCCAGCGAGTACCGCAATGAGCAGTTCTTC.